This T cell receptor (beta chain) derives from a study of blood T cell repertoires in COVID-19. Study details: The United States, Italy and Spain supplied acute and convalescent COVID-19 samples. Nucleic acid was either cDNA or gDNA, and it came from T cells, B-cell-depleted T cells, or PBMCs.

Source study methods: Quantification of nucleated cells was approximated via reference gene primer amplification. The table came from immunoSEQ multiplex PCR; TCRdb's copy has only in-frame clones and leaves some out. V, J and clone size are taken as reported in that table, and D and trimming were inferred from the DNA itself. There are roughly 170,000 clones in the sample; approximately 84% occur only once, and 7.7% lies in the top ten. V was shortened by 3 bases and J by 4 bases, with 9 bases between the two germline ends. This CDR3 contains 14 residues. Germline CDR1 is SNHLY and CDR2 is FYNNEI. The chain is built from TRBV2 and TRBJ2-2; D may be TRBD2 (5 bases). What was sequenced was peripheral blood. The receptor was derived from a middle-aged man who had recovered from COVID-19. Here the CDR3 DNA reads TGTGCCAGCAGTGACCCGGGGAGCACCGGGGAGCTGTTTTTT. It translates to CASSDPGSTGELFF.